This T cell receptor beta chain is from a study of T cells in Graves' hyperthyroidism and ophthalmopathy. The CDR3 extends over 15 amino acids. The J segment lost 0 bases and the V segment lost 2 bases, leaving 7 bases of the junction unmatched. Germline V gives CDR1 GTSNPN, CDR2 SVGIG (reference sequence). The hyperthyroidism was newly diagnosed and had lasted under 2 months; the patients were aged 18 to 65. This clonotype was recorded a few times. The TCR beta CDR3 regions underwent amplification using RNA transcripts as the source. Primed by the HTBI set, a first-round RT-PCR was run on the TCR CDR3. TCRdb independently ran MiXCR on the multiplex PCR reads; one entry per CDR3 protein. The sample lists approximately 530,000 distinct CDR3 sequences, over 15% seen once, with roughly 18% in the top ten.

Sequencing used blood. The TCR originated in a woman younger than 30 with Graves' hyperthyroidism. V and J are TRBV30 and TRBJ2-7; 7 bases agree with TRBD2. CDR3 in DNA: TGTGCCTGGAGTCGTAGGGAGGGACGCTCCTACGAGCAGTACTTC. This encodes CAWSRREGRSYEQYF.